The rows below give T cell receptor beta chains drawn from one sample of a study of blood T cell repertoires in COVID-19. The table came from immunoSEQ multiplex PCR; TCRdb's copy has only in-frame clones and leaves some out. The sample includes 320,000 or so clones, around 84% of them seen just once. Sequencing was performed on PBMCs or T cells enriched from blood (not recorded which). The receptors here all came from a woman in her 30s who had been exposed to COVID-19. The conserved cysteine and the conserved F or W are not part of the CDR3 here. Part of the rows lack a size; the others show once, few, many or a class for expanded clones.

J | size | V | CDR3
TRBJ2-3 | . | TRBV5-1 | ASAGTRGRLVTQY
TRBJ2-1 | . | TRBV5-1 | ASNLRGGYNEQF
TRBJ1-1 | . | TRBV3-1/TRBV3-2 | ASSQGRGRGTEAF
TRBJ1-6 | . | TRBV7-9 | ASSFSGLGSPLH
TRBJ1-5 | few | TRBV3-1/TRBV3-2 | ASSLGQGGGQPQH
TRBJ2-1 | . | TRBV28 | ASRRTSGGNEQF
TRBJ1-5 | few | TRBV24-1 | ATSDEENQPQH
TRBJ2-7 | . | TRBV5-1 | ASSPGTRDEQY
TRBJ2-7 | . | TRBV14 | ASRPAGAHEQY
TRBJ1-2 | . | TRBV5-4 | ASSLAGENGYT
TRBJ2-7 | . | TRBV15 | ATSVRDRRTSYEQY